The present entry profiles one T cell receptor beta chain with its context. Its antigen is unidentified. The sample is drawn from a study of cytomegalovirus exposure and HLA in healthy donors. The germline gives CDR1 SGHRS, CDR2 YFSETQ. This CDR3 spans 13 amino acids. With 0 bases removed from V and 1 base from J, the gap between germline ends came to 4 bases. Study-wide results and limits: Whilst most TCR sequences proved rare, a subset of public TCRs occurred across many donors.

A multiplex PCR was run with 60 Vbeta primers and 13 Jbeta primers. The data were produced by immunoSEQ multiplex PCR, yet TCRdb's version contains in-frame clones alone and is incomplete. Of around 100,000 clones in the sample, around 72% were seen once. This receptor was taken from a male donor in good health and CMV-seropositive. This sequence joins TRBV5-1 and TRBJ1-2; D is unresolved. Sequenced sample: PBMCs. The CDR3 spells CASSLDGNYGYTF. CDR3 in DNA: TGCGCCAGCAGCTTGGACGGTAACTATGGCTACACCTTC.